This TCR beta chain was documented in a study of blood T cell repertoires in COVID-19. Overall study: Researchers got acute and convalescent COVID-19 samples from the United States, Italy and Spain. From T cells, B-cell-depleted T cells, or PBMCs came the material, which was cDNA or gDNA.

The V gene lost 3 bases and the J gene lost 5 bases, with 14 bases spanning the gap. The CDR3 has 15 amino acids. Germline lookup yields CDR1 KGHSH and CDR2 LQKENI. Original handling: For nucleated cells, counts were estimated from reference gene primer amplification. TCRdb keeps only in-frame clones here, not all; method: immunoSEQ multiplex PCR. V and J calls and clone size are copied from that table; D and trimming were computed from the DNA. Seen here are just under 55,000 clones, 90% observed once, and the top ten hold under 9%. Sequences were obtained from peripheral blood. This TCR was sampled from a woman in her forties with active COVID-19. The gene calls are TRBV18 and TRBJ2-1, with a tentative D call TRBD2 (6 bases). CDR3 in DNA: TGTGCCAGCTCACCCCCGGGGGACCTTAACAATGAGCAGTTCTTC. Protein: CASSPPGDLNNEQFF. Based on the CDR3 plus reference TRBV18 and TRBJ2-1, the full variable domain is NAGVMQNPRHLVRRRGQEARLRCSPMKGHSHVYWYRQLPEEGLKFMVYLQKENIIDESGMPKERFSAEFPKEGPSILRIQQVVRGDSAAYFCASSPPGDLNNEQFFGPGTRLTVL.